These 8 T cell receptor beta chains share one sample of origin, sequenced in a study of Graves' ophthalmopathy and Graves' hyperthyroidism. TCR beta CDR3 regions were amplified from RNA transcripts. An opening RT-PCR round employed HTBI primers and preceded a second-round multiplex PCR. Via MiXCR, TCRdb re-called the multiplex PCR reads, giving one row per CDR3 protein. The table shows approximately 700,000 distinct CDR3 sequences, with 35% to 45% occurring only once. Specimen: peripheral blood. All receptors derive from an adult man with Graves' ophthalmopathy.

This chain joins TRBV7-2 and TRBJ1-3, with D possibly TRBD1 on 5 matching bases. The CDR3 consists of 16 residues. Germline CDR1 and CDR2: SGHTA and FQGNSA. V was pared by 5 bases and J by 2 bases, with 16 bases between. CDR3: CASSHPWGSAGNTIYF. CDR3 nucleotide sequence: TGTGCCAGCAGCCACCCCTGGGGCAGCGCTGGAAACACCATATATTTT. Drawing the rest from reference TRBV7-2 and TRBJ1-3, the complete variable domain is GAGVSQSPSNKVTEKGKDVELRCDPISGHTALYWYRQSLGQGLEFLIYFQGNSAPDKSGLPSDRFSAERTGGSVSTLTIQRTQQEDSAVYLCASSHPWGSAGNTIYFGEGSWLTVV.

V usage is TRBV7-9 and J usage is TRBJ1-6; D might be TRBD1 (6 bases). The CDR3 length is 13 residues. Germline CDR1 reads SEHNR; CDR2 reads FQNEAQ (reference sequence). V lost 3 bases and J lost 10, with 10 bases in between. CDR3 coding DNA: TGTGCCAGCAGCTTCACAGGGTCCTCACCCCTCCACTTT. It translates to CASSFTGSSPLHF.

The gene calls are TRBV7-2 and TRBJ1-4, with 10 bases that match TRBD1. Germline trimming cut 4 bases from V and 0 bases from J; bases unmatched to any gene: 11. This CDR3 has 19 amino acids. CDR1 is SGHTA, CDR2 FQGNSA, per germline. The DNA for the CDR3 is TGTGCCAGCAGCTCGGACAGGGGGGACGGGGCTTCAACTAATGAAAAACTGTTTTTT. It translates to CASSSDRGDGASTNEKLFF.

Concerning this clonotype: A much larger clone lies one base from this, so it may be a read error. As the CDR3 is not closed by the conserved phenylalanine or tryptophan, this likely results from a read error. The CDR3, as DNA: TGCAGTGCTAGAGTCGGGGGAGGTAGCAATCAGCCCCAGCATCTT. This translates into CSARVGGGSNQPQHL. The chain links TRBV20-1 to TRBJ1-5; D may be TRBD1 (5 bases). Germline V lookup: CDR1 DFQATT, CDR2 SNEGSKA (reference sequence). V lost 1 base, J lost 0 bases, and 10 bases lay in between. This CDR3 comprises 15 residues.

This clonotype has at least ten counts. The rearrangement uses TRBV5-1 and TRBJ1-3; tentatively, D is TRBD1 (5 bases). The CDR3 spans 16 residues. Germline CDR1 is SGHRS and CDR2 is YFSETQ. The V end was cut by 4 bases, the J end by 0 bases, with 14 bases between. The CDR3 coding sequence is TGCGCCAGCAGCCCTTCCGACAGATCCTCTGGAAACACCATATATTTT. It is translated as CASSPSDRSSGNTIYF.

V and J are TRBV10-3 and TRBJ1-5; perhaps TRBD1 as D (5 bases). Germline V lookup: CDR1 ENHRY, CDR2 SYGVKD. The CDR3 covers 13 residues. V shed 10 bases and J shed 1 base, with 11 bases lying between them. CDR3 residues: CASRDDSNQPQHF. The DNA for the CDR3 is TGTGCCAGCAGGGACGACAGCAATCAGCCCCAGCATTTT.

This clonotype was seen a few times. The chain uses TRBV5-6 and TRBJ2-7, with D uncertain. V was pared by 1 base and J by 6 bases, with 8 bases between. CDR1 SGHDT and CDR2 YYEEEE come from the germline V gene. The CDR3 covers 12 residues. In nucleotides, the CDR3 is TGTGCCAGCAGCTTGATGGGCCTCGAGCAGTACTTC. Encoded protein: CASSLMGLEQYF.

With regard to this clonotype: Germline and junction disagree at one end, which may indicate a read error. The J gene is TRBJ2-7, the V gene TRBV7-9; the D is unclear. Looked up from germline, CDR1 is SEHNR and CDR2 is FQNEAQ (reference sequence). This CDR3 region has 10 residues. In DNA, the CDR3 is TGTGCCAGCAGCTCACACGACCAGTACTTC. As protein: CASSSHDQYF.